The 30 T cell receptor beta chains reported below all come from one sample, sequenced in a study of blood T cell repertoires in COVID-19. Using immunoSEQ multiplex PCR, the repertoire was profiled, and TCRdb retains in-frame clones only, with some absent. In the table there are about 190,000 clones, approximately 79% of which are singletons. Sample: peripheral blood. The receptor source for this set is a woman aged 50 to 65 with acute or convalescent COVID-19.

The CDR3: CASSAGQGFSGNTIYF. The CDR3, as DNA: TGTGCCAGCAGCGCCGGACAGGGGTTCTCTGGAAACACCATATATTTT. This chain connects TRBV9 to TRBJ1-3; TRBD1 matches 9 bases. The CDR3 consists of 16 residues. Unmatched junction bases numbered 4, after V lost 3 bases and J lost 0 bases. Germline V gives CDR1 SGDLS, CDR2 YYNGEE.

The chain joins TRBV7-2 to TRBJ1-1, with 7 bases that match TRBD1. J lost 2 bases, V lost 6 bases, and 6 bases had no gene match. Germline V lookup: CDR1 SGHTA, CDR2 FQGNSA. The CDR3 has 14 residues. As DNA, the CDR3 is TGTGCCAGCAGAAAGACAGGGATTAACACTGAAGCTTTCTTT. Its translation is CASRKTGINTEAFF.

The CDR3 DNA reads TGTGCCAGCAGTTCCGGCGGACAGGCCTACTATGGCTACACCTTC. The encoded protein is CASSSGGQAYYGYTF. The rearrangement joins TRBV6-5 to TRBJ1-2; 7 nucleotides align to TRBD1. Trimming removed 4 bases from V and 3 bases from J; junction bases left unmatched: 8. Germline assignment: CDR1 MNHEY and CDR2 SVGAGI. The CDR3 loop spans 15 amino acids.

The chain employs TRBV11-2 and TRBJ2-5; 8 nucleotides line up with TRBD1. The germline CDR1 and CDR2 sequences are SGHAT and FQNNGV. The CDR3 extends over 15 amino acids. With V trimmed by 5 bases and J by 3 bases, 8 bases remained unmatched. CDR3 DNA sequence: TGTGCCAGCAGCCCCCGGACAGGGTCGGAAGAGACCCAGTACTTC. Its translation is CASSPRTGSEETQYF.

This clone was counted a single time. This sequence joins TRBV28 and TRBJ1-2, with TRBD1 identical over 7 bases. With V trimmed by 6 bases and J by 8 bases, 12 bases remained unmatched. Germline V CDR1 and CDR2: MDHEN, SYDVKM. The CDR3 contains 14 residues. The CDR3 DNA reads as TGTGCCAGCAGGAGAAGTGAAGGGGGCGCAGGCTACACCTTC. The encoded protein is CASRRSEGGAGYTF.

The rearrangement links TRBV11-2 to TRBJ2-1; 7 bases line up with TRBD2. The V and J ends lost 5 bases and 9 bases, in that order; junction bases with no gene match: 7. The CDR3 extends over 13 amino acids. Germline-derived CDR1 and CDR2 are SGHAT and FQNNGV. As DNA, the CDR3 is TGTGCCAGCAGCCAGCGGGATTACGGTGAGCAGTTCTTC. Translation: CASSQRDYGEQFF.

This sequence joins TRBV24-1 and TRBJ2-2; TRBD2 matches 12 bases. The germline CDR1 and CDR2 sequences are KGHDR and SFDVKD. This CDR3 region has 19 residues. V was clipped by 2 bases and J by 3 bases; unmatched bases: 9. The chain's CDR3 is CATSDWNTGLAGYTGELFF. CDR3 DNA: TGTGCCACCAGTGATTGGAATACGGGACTAGCGGGTTACACCGGGGAGCTGTTTTTT.

The rearrangement links TRBV5-1 to TRBJ2-7; weak D call: TRBD1 (6 bases). The CDR3 is made up of 13 amino acids. Deletions cut 8 bases from V and 6 bases from J, with 18 bases between. Germline V gene lookup returns CDR1 SGHRS and CDR2 YFSETQ. The chain's CDR3 is CASGQSPAGEQYF. The DNA of the CDR3 is TGCGCCAGTGGACAGAGCCCTGCGGGCGAGCAGTACTTC.

The chain carries TRBV28 and TRBJ2-1; 8 nucleotides agree with TRBD2. CDR1 is MDHEN and CDR2 is SYDVKM in the germline V gene. The CDR3 has 16 residues. V shed 7 bases and J 6 bases; nucleotides not matched to a gene: 14. In DNA form, the CDR3 reads TGTGCCAGCACCCCCCGGGGTAGCGGGGACTTCAATGAGCAGTTCTTC. Amino acids: CASTPRGSGDFNEQFF.

The chain links TRBV5-4 to TRBJ1-3; 7 positions agree with TRBD1. Trimming took 0 bases from V and 4 from J; bases not matched to a gene: 7. The CDR3 loop spans 16 amino acids. Germline values: CDR1 SGHNT, CDR2 YYREEE (reference sequence). The CDR3 DNA reads TGTGCCAGCAGCTTGGCCGGAGGGGGCCGGGGAAACACCATATATTTT. Its protein product is CASSLAGGGRGNTIYF.

V is TRBV15 and J is TRBJ1-6; TRBD1 is a possible D gene (6 bases). Germline V gene lookup returns CDR1 LNHNV and CDR2 YYDKDF (reference sequence). CDR3 size: 16 residues. Trimming stripped 1 base from V and 10 bases from J, with 17 bases between. The CDR3 nucleotides read TGTGCCACCAGCAGAGGGCAACAGGGTCCTCGATCACCCCTCCACTTT. Translating gives CATSRGQQGPRSPLHF.

The chain carries TRBV7-6 and TRBJ2-3; D remains ambiguous. Trimming stripped 5 bases from V and 14 bases from J, with 14 bases between. The CDR3 is 11 residues long. In germline, CDR1 is SGHVS, CDR2 FNYEAQ. This CDR3 is CASSPPAVWYF. CDR3 DNA: TGTGCCAGCAGCCCCCCTGCGGTCTGGTATTTT.

The V and J genes are TRBV7-2 and TRBJ1-1; 7 bases line up with TRBD1. This CDR3 has 15 residues. Germline V gene sequence: CDR1 SGHTA, CDR2 FQGNSA. With 5 bases clipped from V and 5 bases from J, the junction kept 11 bases outside the gene matches. The CDR3 nucleotides are TGTGCCAGCAGCCTAGGGGGCAGGGCGGGGACTGAAGCTTTCTTT. It codes for CASSLGGRAGTEAFF.

V gene TRBV15 combines with J gene TRBJ2-2; the match to TRBD1 covers 9 bases. The CDR3 length is 15 residues. Germline V lookup: CDR1 LNHNV, CDR2 YYDKDF (reference sequence). With V trimmed by 0 bases and J by 6 bases, 2 bases remained unmatched. Here the CDR3 reads CATSREDRGAGELFF. The CDR3 nucleotides are TGTGCCACCAGCAGAGAAGACAGGGGGGCCGGGGAGCTGTTTTTT.

Concerning this clone itself: Compared with germline, one end of the junction differs, possibly owing to a read error. The gene calls are TRBV27 and TRBJ2-3; 10 nucleotides match TRBD2. Germline CDR1 and CDR2: MNHEY and SMNVEV (reference sequence). The length of the CDR3 is 16 residues. The CDR3 region has the DNA TGTGCCAGCAGAAGTAGCCTAGCGGGAGCCACATATACGCAGTATTTT. It codes for CASRSSLAGATYTQYF.

The count of this clone is one. The gene calls are TRBV7-2 and TRBJ2-7, with TRBD1 identical over 8 bases. The germline V gene encodes CDR1 SGHTA and CDR2 FQGNSA. This CDR3 region has 13 residues. J lost 4 bases, V lost 5 bases, and 4 bases had no gene match. In DNA, the CDR3 is TGTGCCAGCAGCCAGGGACAGGTTTACGAGCAGTACTTC. Translated, it gives CASSQGQVYEQYF.

This clone was seen just once. V is TRBV28 and J is TRBJ2-7; TRBD1 matches at 9 bases. V shed 3 bases, J shed 4 bases, and the junction held 10 bases outside the gene matches. Germline CDR1 and CDR2: MDHEN and SYDVKM. The CDR3 covers 16 residues. The CDR3 is CASSLWGQGRSYEQYF. The CDR3 nucleotides are TGTGCCAGCAGTTTGTGGGGACAGGGTAGATCGTACGAGCAGTACTTC.

The chain has TRBV3-1 (or the pseudogene TRBV3-2) and TRBJ2-5, with 11 bases identical to TRBD2. This CDR3 is built from 16 residues. Germline-derived CDR1 and CDR2 are LGHDT and YNNKEL (reference sequence). With 0 bases clipped from V and 6 bases from J, the junction kept 6 bases outside the gene matches. CDR3 protein: CASSQDHLAGGKTQYF. CDR3 coding DNA: TGTGCCAGCAGCCAAGATCACCTAGCGGGAGGAAAGACCCAGTACTTC.

The chain is built from TRBV28 and TRBJ2-5; D possibly corresponds to TRBD2 (6 bases). CDR3 size: 15 residues. The ends were cut back, 3 bases at V and 5 bases at J, with 16 bases in the middle. Looked up from germline, CDR1 is MDHEN and CDR2 is SYDVKM. CDR3 residues: CASSLEGLGFETQYF. The CDR3 DNA reads as TGTGCCAGCAGTTTGGAGGGTCTAGGGTTTGAGACCCAGTACTTC.

V is TRBV2 and J is TRBJ1-4, with TRBD1 as a possible D gene (6 bases). Trimming left V 2 bases short and J 6 bases short, with 13 bases between. The CDR3 sequence is 15 residues long. From germline, CDR1 is SNHLY and CDR2 FYNNEI. In DNA, the CDR3 is TGTGCCAGCAGTGAAAGGGACATCTTTTATGAAAAACTGTTTTTT. It translates to CASSERDIFYEKLFF.

The CDR3 region is CASRPLGDTEAFF. CDR3 sequence (DNA): TGTGCCAGCAGGCCCCTCGGGGACACTGAAGCTTTCTTT. The chain combines TRBV27 with TRBJ1-1; D uncertain. The CDR3 covers 13 residues. The ends were cut back, 6 bases at V and 3 bases at J, with 11 bases in the middle. Looked up from germline, CDR1 is MNHEY and CDR2 is SMNVEV (reference sequence).

This chain uses TRBV21-1 with TRBJ2-1; the table's D call, TRBD2, has no DNA check behind it. TRBV21-1 is a pseudogene segment. This CDR3 spans 13 amino acids. The CDR3 protein is CASSKPGYNEQFF. The CDR3 DNA follows: TGTGCCAGCAGCAAACCGGGGTACAATGAGCAGTTCTTC.

The gene calls are TRBV3-1 (or the pseudogene TRBV3-2) and TRBJ2-7; possibly TRBD2 for D (6 bases). V was trimmed by 1 base and J by 1 base, leaving 11 bases between them. Germline lookup yields CDR1 LGHDT and CDR2 YNNKEL (reference sequence). CDR3 size: 15 residues. Written as DNA, the CDR3 is TGTGCCAGCAGCCAAGTGTGGGCGGGGTCCTACGAGCAGTACTTC. As protein: CASSQVWAGSYEQYF.

This rearrangement joins TRBV28 to TRBJ1-4, with a tentative D call TRBD1 (5 bases). The CDR3 has 14 residues. CDR1 and CDR2 from the germline V gene are MDHEN and SYDVKM. Trimming shortened V by 6 bases and J by 7 bases, and 15 bases separated the two germline ends. The CDR3: CASSKPGWGEKLFF. In DNA, the CDR3 is TGTGCCAGCAGCAAGCCAGGGTGGGGTGAAAAACTGTTTTTT. Full variable domain (missing parts from reference TRBV28 and TRBJ1-4): DVKVTQSSRYLVKRTGEKVFLECVQDMDHENMFWYRQDPGLGLRLIYFSYDVKMKEKGDIPEGYSVSREKKERFSLILESASTNQTSMYLCASSKPGWGEKLFFGSGTQLSVL.

Details on this clone: In the same sample, other DNA sequences code for this CDR3. V usage is TRBV11-2 and J usage is TRBJ1-1, with D perhaps TRBD1 (5 bases). CDR1 and CDR2 (germline): SGHAT, FQNNGV. The CDR3 totals 14 residues. V was pared by 5 bases and J by 2 bases, with 12 bases between. Here the CDR3 reads CASSLRQGNTEAFF. CDR3 DNA: TGTGCCAGCAGCCTTCGCCAGGGTAACACTGAAGCTTTCTTT. The full variable domain, rest sourced from reference TRBV11-2 and TRBJ1-1, is EAGVAQSPRYKIIEKRQSVAFWCNPISGHATLYWYQQILGQGPKLLIQFQNNGVVDDSQLPKDRFSAERLKGVDSTLKIQPAKLEDSAVYLCASSLRQGNTEAFFGQGTRLTVV.

This chain connects TRBV28 to TRBJ1-6, with D hard to call. The V end was cut by 6 bases, the J end by 6 bases, with 9 bases between. The CDR3 has 13 amino acids. Germline CDR1 is MDHEN and CDR2 is SYDVKM. In nucleotides, the CDR3 is TGTGCCAGCAGCCTGCGGCCTAATTCACCCCTCCACTTT. This codes for CASSLRPNSPLHF.

CDR3 in amino acids: CASSLSTGIQPQHF. CDR3 DNA: TGTGCCAGCAGTTTATCCACAGGGATCCAGCCCCAGCATTTT. The chain carries TRBV28 and TRBJ1-5; the D gene is possibly TRBD1 (6 bases). Trimming removed 1 base at V and 7 bases at J, with 11 bases between. Per germline, CDR1 MDHEN and CDR2 SYDVKM. CDR3 length: 14 amino acids.

J is TRBJ1-3 and V is TRBV30; the D is unclear. Per germline, CDR1 GTSNPN and CDR2 SVGIG (reference sequence). The CDR3 has 11 residues. Trimming removed 5 bases from V and 7 bases from J, with 9 bases in between. The CDR3, as DNA: TGTGCCTGGGGGCAGATGAACACCATATATTTT. Translated: CAWGQMNTIYF.

Worth noting for this clone: The identical CDR3 is also encoded by other nucleotide sequences in the sample. The chain combines TRBV19 with TRBJ1-6; TRBD1 agrees at 7 bases. V was pared by 4 bases and J by 5 bases, with 2 bases of the junction left unmatched. The CDR3 has 14 amino acids. Germline V gene sequence: CDR1 LNHDA, CDR2 SQIVND (reference sequence). The CDR3 bases are TGTGCCAGTAGTACGGGACAGAATAATTCACCCCTCCACTTT. This gives the protein CASSTGQNNSPLHF.

The chain links TRBV12-3 or TRBV12-4 to TRBJ1-1; TRBD1 is a possible D gene (5 bases). The V gene lost 5 bases and the J gene lost 7 bases, with 11 bases spanning the gap. The CDR3 contains 12 residues. This CDR3 is CASSLQEREAFF. Here the CDR3 DNA reads TGTGCCAGCAGTCTACAGGAGCGTGAAGCTTTCTTT.